This T cell receptor beta chain stems from a study of a mutant IDH1 vaccine in newly diagnosed glioma. Study-level information: The treated population exhibited a male proportion of roughly 60%, a female proportion of around 38%, and a mean age of around 40 years. In the visit schedule, V12 fell in week 35, while V13 fell in week 47.

Per the germline V gene, CDR1 is SGHRS and CDR2 is YFSETQ. Between the trimmed V and J ends, which lost 2 bases and 5 bases, there was a span of 7 bases. CDR3 length equals 12 residues. Concerning this clone itself: What it binds is not known.

Using immunoSEQ multiplex PCR, the repertoire was profiled, and TCRdb retains in-frame clones only, with some absent. The sample has some 50,000 clones, around 92% seen once. Time point described: week 35, safety follow-up. Vaccination comprised doses that each held 300 ug of mutant IDH1 20-mer peptide, plus topical imiquimod. New WHO grade 3 or 4 astrocytomas that were IDH1-mutant and ATRX-lost had been found in donors. This material consisted of PBMCs, taken from a glioma patient whose treatment included an IDH1 peptide vaccine. The sequence derives from a man aged 50-59 years with glioma. The J gene is TRBJ2-5, the V gene TRBV5-1; weak D call: TRBD1 (5 bases). The CDR3 here is CASSFKGETQYF. The CDR3 DNA follows: TGCGCCAGCAGCTTTAAGGGGGAGACCCAGTACTTC.